This T cell receptor (beta chain) comes out of a study of cytomegalovirus exposure and HLA in healthy donors. Trimming stripped 3 bases from V and 2 bases from J, with 7 bases between. Germline CDR1 is SQVTM and CDR2 is ANQGSEA. CDR3 size: 12 residues. The repertoire was sequenced with immunoSEQ multiplex PCR; TCRdb's copy has only in-frame clones and lacks some. Of 100,000 to 150,000 clones listed, approximately 94% are singletons. The sequenced sample consisted of PBMCs. The J gene is TRBJ1-1, the V gene TRBV29-1; D gene uncertain. The TCR was taken from a man aged 18-30 years in good health and CMV-seronegative. The CDR3 DNA reads TGCAGCGTTGATGCGGGAAACACTGAAGCTTTCTTT. As protein: CSVDAGNTEAFF. Complete variable domain (other parts from reference TRBV29-1 and TRBJ1-1): SAVISQKPSRDICQRGTSLTIQCQVDSQVTMMFWYRQQPGQSLTLIATANQGSEATYESGFVIDKFPISRPNLTFSTLTVSNMSPEDSSIYLCSVDAGNTEAFFGQGTRLTVV.